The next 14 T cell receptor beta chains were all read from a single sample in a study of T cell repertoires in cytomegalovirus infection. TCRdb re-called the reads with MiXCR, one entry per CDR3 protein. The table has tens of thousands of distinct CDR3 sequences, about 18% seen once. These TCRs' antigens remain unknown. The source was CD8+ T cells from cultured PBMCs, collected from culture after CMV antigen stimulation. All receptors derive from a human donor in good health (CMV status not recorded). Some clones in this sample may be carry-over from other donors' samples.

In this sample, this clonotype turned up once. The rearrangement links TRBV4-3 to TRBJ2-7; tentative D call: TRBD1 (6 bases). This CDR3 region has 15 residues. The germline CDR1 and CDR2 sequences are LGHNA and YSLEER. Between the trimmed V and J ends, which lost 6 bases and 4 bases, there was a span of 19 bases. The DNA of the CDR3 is TGCGCCAGCAGTCCCGGACAGAGAGGTGGGTACGAGCAGTACTTC. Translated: CASSPGQRGGYEQYF.

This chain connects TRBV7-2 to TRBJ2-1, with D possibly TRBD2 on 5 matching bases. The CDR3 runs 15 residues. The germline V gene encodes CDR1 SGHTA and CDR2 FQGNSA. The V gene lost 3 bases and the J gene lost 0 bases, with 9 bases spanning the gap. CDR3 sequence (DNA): TGTGCCAGCAGCTTTACGGGGAGCTCCTACAATGAGCAGTTCTTC. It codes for CASSFTGSSYNEQFF.

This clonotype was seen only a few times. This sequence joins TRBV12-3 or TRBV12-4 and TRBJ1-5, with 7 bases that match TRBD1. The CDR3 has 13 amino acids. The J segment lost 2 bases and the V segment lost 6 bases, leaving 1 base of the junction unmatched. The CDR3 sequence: CASSGQGNQPQHF. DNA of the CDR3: TGTGCCAGCAGCGGACAGGGCAATCAGCCCCAGCATTTT.

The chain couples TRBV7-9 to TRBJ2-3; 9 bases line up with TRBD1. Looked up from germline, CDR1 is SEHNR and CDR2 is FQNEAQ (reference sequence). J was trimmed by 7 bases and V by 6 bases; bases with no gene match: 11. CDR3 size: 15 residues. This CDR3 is CASRKGTGKDHTQYF. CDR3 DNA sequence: TGTGCCAGCAGAAAAGGGACAGGGAAGGATCATACGCAGTATTTT.

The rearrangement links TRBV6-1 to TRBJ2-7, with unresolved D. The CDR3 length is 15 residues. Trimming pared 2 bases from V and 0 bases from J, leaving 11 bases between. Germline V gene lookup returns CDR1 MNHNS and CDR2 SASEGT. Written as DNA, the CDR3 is TGTGCCAGCAGTGAATGGGTCGGTAGCTCCTACGAGCAGTACTTC. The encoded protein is CASSEWVGSSYEQYF.

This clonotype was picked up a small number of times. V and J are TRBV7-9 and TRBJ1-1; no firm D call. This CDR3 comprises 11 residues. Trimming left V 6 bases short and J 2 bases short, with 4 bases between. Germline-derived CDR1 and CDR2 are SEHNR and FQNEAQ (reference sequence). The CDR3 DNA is TGTGCCAGCAGAACAAACACTGAAGCTTTCTTT. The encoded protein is CASRTNTEAFF.

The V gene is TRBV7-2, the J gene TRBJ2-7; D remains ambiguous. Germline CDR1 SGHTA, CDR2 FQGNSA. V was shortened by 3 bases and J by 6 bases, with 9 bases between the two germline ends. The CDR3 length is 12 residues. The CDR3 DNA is TGTGCCAGCAGCTTTCAAACGGGCGAGCAGTACTTC. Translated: CASSFQTGEQYF.

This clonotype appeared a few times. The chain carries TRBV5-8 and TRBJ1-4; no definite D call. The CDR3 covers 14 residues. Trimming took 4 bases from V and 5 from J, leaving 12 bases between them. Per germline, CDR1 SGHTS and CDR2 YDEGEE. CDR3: CASSPRATNEKLFF. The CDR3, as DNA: TGTGCCAGCAGCCCCCGAGCGACGAATGAAAAACTGTTTTTT.

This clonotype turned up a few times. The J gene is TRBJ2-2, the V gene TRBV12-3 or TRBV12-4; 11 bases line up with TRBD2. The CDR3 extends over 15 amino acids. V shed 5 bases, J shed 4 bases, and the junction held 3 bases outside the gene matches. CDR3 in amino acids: CASSNSGGGTGELFF. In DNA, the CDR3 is TGTGCCAGCAGTAATAGCGGGGGGGGCACCGGGGAGCTGTTTTTT.

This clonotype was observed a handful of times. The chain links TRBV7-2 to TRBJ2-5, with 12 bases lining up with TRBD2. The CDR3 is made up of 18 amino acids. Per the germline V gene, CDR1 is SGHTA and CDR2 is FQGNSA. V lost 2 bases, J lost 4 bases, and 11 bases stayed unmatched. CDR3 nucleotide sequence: TGTGCCAGCAGCTTAAGGGCCGCCCTAGCGGGGGGGCCAGAGACCCAGTACTTC. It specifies CASSLRAALAGGPETQYF.

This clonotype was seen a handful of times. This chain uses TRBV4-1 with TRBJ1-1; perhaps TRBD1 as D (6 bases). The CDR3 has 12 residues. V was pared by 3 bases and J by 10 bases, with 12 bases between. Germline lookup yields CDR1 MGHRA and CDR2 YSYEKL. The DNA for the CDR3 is TGCGCCAGCAGCCATGGGGAGGGGGGAGCTTTCTTT. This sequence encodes CASSHGEGGAFF.

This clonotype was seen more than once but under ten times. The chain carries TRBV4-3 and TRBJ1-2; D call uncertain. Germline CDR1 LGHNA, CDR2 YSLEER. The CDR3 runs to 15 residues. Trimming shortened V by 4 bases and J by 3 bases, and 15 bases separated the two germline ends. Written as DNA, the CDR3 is TGCGCCAGCAGCCCTCCTTCGTCCCCGCACTATGGCTACACCTTC. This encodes CASSPPSSPHYGYTF.

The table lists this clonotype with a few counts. CDR3 in DNA: TGTGCCAGCAGCTTTCGACAGGGCGCTAGGAACACTGAAGCTTTCTTT. Its translation is CASSFRQGARNTEAFF. The chain recombines TRBV7-9 with TRBJ1-1; TRBD1 aligns across 7 bases. CDR3 size: 16 residues. Germline V gene data show CDR1 as SEHNR and CDR2 as FQNEAQ (reference sequence). Losses at the gene ends were 3 bases for V and 1 base for J; bases not matched to a gene: 8.

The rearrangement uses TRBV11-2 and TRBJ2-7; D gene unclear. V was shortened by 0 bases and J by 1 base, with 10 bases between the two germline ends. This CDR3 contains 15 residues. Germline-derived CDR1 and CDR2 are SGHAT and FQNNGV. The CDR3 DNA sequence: TGTGCCAGCAGCTTAGATCCAGTTCCGTCCTACGAGCAGTACTTC. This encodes CASSLDPVPSYEQYF.